The rows below give T cell receptor beta chains drawn from one sample of a study of T cell changes during pregnancy in multiple sclerosis. Generated by immunoSEQ multiplex PCR, the TCRdb table keeps only in-frame clones and is missing some. The sample includes tens of thousands of clones, more than 75% seen only once; the top ten take 5.9%. Specimen: CD8+ T cells from peripheral blood mononuclear cells, collected after pregnancy. The source of these receptors is a female donor in good health, enrolled as a control in a pregnancy study. Both conserved end residues are part of each CDR3. Fields, in order: V gene, CDR3 protein.

v_call: TRBV5-4
cdr3_aa: CASSVLDSYGYTF

v_call: TRBV6-6
cdr3_aa: CASSPRVAGNTIYF

v_call: TRBV27
cdr3_aa: CASSFFGGYTDTQYF

v_call: TRBV2
cdr3_aa: CASSEASMNTEAFF

v_call: TRBV19
cdr3_aa: CASSHRSELFF

v_call: TRBV5-8
cdr3_aa: CASSHRNQETQYF

v_call: TRBV28
cdr3_aa: CASSLTGGDRVIF

v_call: TRBV28
cdr3_aa: CASSPLKLWGYTF

v_call: TRBV2
cdr3_aa: CASSGRGLYGYTF

v_call: TRBV14
cdr3_aa: CASRFRDYTDTQYF

v_call: TRBV5-8
cdr3_aa: CASSLGLGGEKLFF

v_call: TRBV13
cdr3_aa: CASSADRSYEQYF

v_call: TRBV28
cdr3_aa: CASSSQGPLGAFF

v_call: TRBV7-4
cdr3_aa: CASSPPGQGSGGYTF

v_call: TRBV27
cdr3_aa: CASSFSRGLYTEAFF

v_call: TRBV19
cdr3_aa: CATRKSGTYEQYF

v_call: TRBV6-1
cdr3_aa: CASRDRDSGNTIYF

v_call: TRBV19
cdr3_aa: CATLGGPRGYTF

v_call: TRBV4-3
cdr3_aa: CASRQTGLNTEAFF

v_call: TRBV4-1
cdr3_aa: CASSQEARSNQPQHF

v_call: TRBV9
cdr3_aa: CASSVGSSYEQYF

v_call: TRBV4-2
cdr3_aa: CASSQDPTRDSHQPQHF

v_call: TRBV30
cdr3_aa: CAWSGTGNTGELFF

v_call: TRBV29-1
cdr3_aa: CSVPPGGANYGYTF

v_call: TRBV5-6
cdr3_aa: CASSLGTGDWGTNEKLFF

v_call: TRBV19
cdr3_aa: CASESGGYTF

v_call: TRBV7-8
cdr3_aa: CASSLATGGDEQYF

v_call: TRBV4-3
cdr3_aa: CASSQGVGGTGELFF

v_call: TRBV7-9
cdr3_aa: CASSIVTGVDGYTF

v_call: TRBV29-1
cdr3_aa: CSGLGGFRNEQFF

v_call: TRBV7-9
cdr3_aa: CASSLAAGELFF